The present entry profiles one T cell receptor beta chain with its context. Its antigen is unidentified. CDR1 SGHRS and CDR2 YFSETQ come from the germline V gene. V lost 0 bases, J lost 4 bases, and 16 bases lay in between. The CDR3 extends over 16 amino acids. This sample was included in a study of T-cell memory formation after mild COVID-19. Study results and caveats: The study found contracting CD4+ clones mainly in CM and EM and contracting CD8+ clones in EMRA.

TCRdb redid the calling of the 5' RACE reads with MiXCR, one entry per CDR3 protein. The sample records 210,000 or so distinct CDR3 sequences, around 27% being singletons. Sequences were obtained from PBMCs or a T cell subset sorted from them (not recorded which). The sequence derives from an adult woman who had mild COVID-19 (a few samples of this study predate the infection). Cell type and time point are not known. The chain links TRBV5-1 to TRBJ1-2; D call uncertain. Here the CDR3 DNA reads TGCGCCAGCAGCTTGGCGCGGGAAGGCCGGGGCTATGGCTACACCTTC. Protein sequence: CASSLAREGRGYGYTF.